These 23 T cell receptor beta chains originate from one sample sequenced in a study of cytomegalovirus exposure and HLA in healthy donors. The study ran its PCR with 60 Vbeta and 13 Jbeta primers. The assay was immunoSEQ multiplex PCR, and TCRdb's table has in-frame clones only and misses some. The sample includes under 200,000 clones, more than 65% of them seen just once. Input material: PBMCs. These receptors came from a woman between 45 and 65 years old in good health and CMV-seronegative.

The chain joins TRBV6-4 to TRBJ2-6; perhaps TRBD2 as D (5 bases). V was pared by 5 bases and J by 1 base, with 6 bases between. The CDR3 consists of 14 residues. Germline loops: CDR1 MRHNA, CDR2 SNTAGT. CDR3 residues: CASSRESGANVLTF. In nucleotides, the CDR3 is TGTGCCAGCAGTCGGGAATCTGGGGCCAACGTCCTGACTTTC.

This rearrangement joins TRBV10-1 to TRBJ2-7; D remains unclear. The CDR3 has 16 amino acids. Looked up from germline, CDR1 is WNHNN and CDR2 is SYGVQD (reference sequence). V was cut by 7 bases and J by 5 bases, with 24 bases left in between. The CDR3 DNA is TGCGCCAGCACCGCCAATCGAGACAACTCTCCGGACGAGCAGTACTTC. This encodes CASTANRDNSPDEQYF.

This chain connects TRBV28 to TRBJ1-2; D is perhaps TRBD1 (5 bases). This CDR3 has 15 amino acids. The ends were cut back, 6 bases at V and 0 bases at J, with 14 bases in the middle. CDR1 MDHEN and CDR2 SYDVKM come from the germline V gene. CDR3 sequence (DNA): TGTGCCAGCAGCTTAAGACAGATAGCTAACTATGGCTACACCTTC. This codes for CASSLRQIANYGYTF.

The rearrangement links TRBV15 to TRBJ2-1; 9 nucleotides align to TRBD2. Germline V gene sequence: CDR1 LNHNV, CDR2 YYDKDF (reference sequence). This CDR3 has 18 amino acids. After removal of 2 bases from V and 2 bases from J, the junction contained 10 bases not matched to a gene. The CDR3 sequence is CATSRTLGAGGTYNEQFF. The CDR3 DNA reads TGTGCCACCAGCAGAACCCTGGGTGCGGGAGGGACCTACAATGAGCAGTTCTTC.

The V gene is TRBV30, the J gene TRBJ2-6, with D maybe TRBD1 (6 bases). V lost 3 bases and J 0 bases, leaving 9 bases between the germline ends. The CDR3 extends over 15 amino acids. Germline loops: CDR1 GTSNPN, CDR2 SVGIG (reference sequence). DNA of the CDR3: TGTGCCTGGAGCAGGGGAAACTCTGGGGCCAACGTCCTGACTTTC. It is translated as CAWSRGNSGANVLTF.

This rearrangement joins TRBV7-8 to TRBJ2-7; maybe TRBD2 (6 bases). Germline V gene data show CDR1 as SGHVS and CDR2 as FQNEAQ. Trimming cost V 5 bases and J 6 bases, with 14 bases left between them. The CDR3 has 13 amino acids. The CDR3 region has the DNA TGTGCCAGCAGCCCCGGGGCGGGGCGCGAGCAGTACTTC. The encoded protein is CASSPGAGREQYF.

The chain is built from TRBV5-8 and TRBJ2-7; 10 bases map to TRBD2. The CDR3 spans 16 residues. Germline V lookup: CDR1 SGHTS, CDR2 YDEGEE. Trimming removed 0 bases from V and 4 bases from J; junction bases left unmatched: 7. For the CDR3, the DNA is TGTGCCAGCAGCTTGGATAGCGGGAGGCGGGGTTACGAGCAGTACTTC. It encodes CASSLDSGRRGYEQYF.

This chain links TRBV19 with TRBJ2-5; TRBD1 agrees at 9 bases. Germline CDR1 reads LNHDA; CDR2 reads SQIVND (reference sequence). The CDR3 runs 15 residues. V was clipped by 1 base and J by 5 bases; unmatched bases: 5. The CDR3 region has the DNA TGTGCCAGTAGTATAGGTCCGACAGGGGGGGAGACCCAGTACTTC. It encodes CASSIGPTGGETQYF.

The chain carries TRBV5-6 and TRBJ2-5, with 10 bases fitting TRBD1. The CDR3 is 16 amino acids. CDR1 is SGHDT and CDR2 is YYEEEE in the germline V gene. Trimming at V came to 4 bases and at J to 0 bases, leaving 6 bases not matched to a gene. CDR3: CASSIGTGDDQETQYF. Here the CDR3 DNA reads TGTGCCAGCAGCATAGGGACAGGGGACGACCAAGAGACCCAGTACTTC.

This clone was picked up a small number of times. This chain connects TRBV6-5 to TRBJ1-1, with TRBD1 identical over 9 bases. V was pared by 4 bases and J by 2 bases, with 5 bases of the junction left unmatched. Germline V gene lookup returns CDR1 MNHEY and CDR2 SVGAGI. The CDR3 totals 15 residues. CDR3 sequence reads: CASSSRGQGNTEAFF. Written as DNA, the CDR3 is TGTGCCAGCAGTTCCCGGGGACAGGGAAACACTGAAGCTTTCTTT.

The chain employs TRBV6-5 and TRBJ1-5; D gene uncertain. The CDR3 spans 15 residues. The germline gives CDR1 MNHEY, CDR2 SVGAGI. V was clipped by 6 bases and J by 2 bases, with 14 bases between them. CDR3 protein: CASSPSQRGNQPQHF. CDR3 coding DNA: TGTGCCAGCAGCCCCAGCCAGCGGGGCAATCAGCCCCAGCATTTT.

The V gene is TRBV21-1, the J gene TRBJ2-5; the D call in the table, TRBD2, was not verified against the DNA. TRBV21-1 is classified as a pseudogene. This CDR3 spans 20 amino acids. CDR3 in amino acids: CASSKAEGHPVKGRVETQYF. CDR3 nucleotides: TGTGCCAGCAGCAAAGCGGAGGGTCACCCAGTCAAAGGTAGGGTCGAGACCCAGTACTTC.

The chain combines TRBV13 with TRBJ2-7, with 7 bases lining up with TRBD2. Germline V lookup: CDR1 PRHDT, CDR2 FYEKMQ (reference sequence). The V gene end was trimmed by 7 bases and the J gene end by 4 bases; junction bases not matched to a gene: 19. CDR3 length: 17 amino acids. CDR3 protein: CASTPRTRGRDSYEQYF. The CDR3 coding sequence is TGTGCCAGCACCCCAAGGACTAGGGGCAGGGATTCATACGAGCAGTACTTC.

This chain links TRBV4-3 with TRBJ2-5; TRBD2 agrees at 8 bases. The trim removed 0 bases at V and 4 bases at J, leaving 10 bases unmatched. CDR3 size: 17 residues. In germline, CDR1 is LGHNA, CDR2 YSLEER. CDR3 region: CASSQDHAGGRGETQYF. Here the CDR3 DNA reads TGCGCCAGCAGCCAAGATCATGCGGGGGGCCGGGGAGAGACCCAGTACTTC.

As DNA, the CDR3 is TGTGCCAGCAGCCCTATAAATGAGCAGTTCTTC. Translation gives CASSPINEQFF. The chain employs TRBV7-2 and TRBJ2-1; no definite D call. In germline, CDR1 is SGHTA, CDR2 FQGNSA. Trimming shortened V by 5 bases and J by 7 bases, and 6 bases separated the two germline ends. The CDR3 totals 11 residues.

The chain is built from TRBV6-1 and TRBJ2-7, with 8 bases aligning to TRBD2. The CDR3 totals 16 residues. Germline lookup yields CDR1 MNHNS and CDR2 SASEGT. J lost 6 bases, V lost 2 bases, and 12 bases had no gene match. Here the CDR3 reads CASSERGLREGLEQYF. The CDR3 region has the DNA TGTGCCAGCAGTGAAAGGGGACTACGGGAGGGCCTCGAGCAGTACTTC.

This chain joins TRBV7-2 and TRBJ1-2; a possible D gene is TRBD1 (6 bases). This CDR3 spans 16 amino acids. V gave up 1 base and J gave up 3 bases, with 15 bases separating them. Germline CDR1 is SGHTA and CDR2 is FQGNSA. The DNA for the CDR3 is TGTGCCAGCAGCTTAGTCACGGGGGGCGTCGACTATGGCTACACCTTC. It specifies CASSLVTGGVDYGYTF.

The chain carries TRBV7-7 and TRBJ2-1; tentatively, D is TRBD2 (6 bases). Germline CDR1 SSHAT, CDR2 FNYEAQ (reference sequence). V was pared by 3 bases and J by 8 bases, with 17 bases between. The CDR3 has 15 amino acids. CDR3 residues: CASSFTRDERYEQFF. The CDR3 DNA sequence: TGTGCCAGCAGCTTTACGCGGGACGAGAGGTATGAGCAGTTCTTC.

The CDR3, as DNA: TGTGCCAGCAGCTTAGACTGGGCAGGTGATCCCCAGCATTTT. It codes for CASSLDWAGDPQHF. The V gene is TRBV11-2, the J gene TRBJ1-5; no firm D call. This CDR3 is built from 14 residues. Trimming cost V 0 bases and J 10 bases, with 13 bases left between them. Germline V gene data show CDR1 as SGHAT and CDR2 as FQNNGV.

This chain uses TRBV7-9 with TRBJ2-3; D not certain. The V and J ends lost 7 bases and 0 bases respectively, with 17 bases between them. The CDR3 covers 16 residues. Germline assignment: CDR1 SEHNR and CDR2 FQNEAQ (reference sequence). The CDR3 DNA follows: TGTGCCAGCACGCCTAATCCGACCGGGAGCACAGATACGCAGTATTTT. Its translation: CASTPNPTGSTDTQYF.

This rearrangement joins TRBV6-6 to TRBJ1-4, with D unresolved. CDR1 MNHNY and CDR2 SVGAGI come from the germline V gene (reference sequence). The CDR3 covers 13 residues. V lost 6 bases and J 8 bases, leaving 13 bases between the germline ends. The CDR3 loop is CASRRPREEKLFF. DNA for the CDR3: TGTGCCAGCAGACGTCCACGGGAGGAAAAACTGTTTTTT.

The CDR3 sequence is CASCPPGSDIQYF. In nucleotides, the CDR3 is TGTGCCAGCTGCCCCCCCGGGTCGGACATTCAGTACTTC. The rearrangement links TRBV6-5 to TRBJ2-4; D is ambiguous. The V end lost 8 bases, the J end lost 8 bases, and 16 bases lay between the germline ends. The CDR3 totals 13 residues. Germline V gene lookup returns CDR1 MNHEY and CDR2 SVGAGI.

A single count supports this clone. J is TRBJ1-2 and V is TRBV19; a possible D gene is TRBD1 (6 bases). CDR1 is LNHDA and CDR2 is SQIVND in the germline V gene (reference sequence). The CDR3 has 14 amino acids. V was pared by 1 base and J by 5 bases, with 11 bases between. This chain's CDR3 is CASSIGLQGYGYTF. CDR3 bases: TGTGCCAGTAGTATAGGACTACAGGGATATGGCTACACCTTC.